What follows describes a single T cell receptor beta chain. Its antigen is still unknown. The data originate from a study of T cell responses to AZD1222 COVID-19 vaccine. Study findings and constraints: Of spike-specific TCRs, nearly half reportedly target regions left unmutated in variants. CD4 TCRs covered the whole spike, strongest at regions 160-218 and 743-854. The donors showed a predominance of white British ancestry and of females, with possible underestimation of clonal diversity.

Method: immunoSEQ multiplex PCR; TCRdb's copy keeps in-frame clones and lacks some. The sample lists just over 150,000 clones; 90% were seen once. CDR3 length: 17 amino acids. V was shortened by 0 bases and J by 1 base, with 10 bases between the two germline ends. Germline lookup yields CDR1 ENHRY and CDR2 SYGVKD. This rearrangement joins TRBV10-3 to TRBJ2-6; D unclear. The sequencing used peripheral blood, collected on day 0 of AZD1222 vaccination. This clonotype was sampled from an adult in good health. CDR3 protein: CAISESIHSSGANVLTF. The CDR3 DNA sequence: TGTGCCATCAGTGAGTCTATACACAGTTCTGGGGCCAACGTCCTGACTTTC.